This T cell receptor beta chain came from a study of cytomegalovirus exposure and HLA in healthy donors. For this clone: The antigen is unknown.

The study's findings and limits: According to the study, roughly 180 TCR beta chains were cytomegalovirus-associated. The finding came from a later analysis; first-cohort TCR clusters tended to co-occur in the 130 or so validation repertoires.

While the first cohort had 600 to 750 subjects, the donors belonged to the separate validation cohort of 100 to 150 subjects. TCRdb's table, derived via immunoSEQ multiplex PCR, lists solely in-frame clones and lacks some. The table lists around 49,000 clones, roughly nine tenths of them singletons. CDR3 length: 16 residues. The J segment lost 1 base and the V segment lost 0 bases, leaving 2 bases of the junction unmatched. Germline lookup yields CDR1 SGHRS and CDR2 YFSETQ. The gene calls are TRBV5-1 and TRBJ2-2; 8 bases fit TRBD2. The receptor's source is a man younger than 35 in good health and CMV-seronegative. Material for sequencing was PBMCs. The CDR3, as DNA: TGCGCCAGCAGCTTGGCCGGGACTAGGAACACCGGGGAGCTGTTTTTT. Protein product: CASSLAGTRNTGELFF.